Shown below are 10 T cell receptor beta chains from a single sample sequenced in a study of T cell responses to AZD1222 COVID-19 vaccine. Sequencing used immunoSEQ multiplex PCR; TCRdb keeps in-frame clones, though not all of them. The sample consists of roughly 150,000 clones, roughly 92% of them appearing once. This specimen consisted of peripheral blood, obtained on day 0 of AZD1222 vaccination. The origin of the receptors is an adult in good health.

The table lists this clone with a count of one. The V gene is TRBV20-1, the J gene TRBJ2-7; D perhaps matches TRBD2 (5 bases). Trimming pared 3 bases from V and 3 bases from J, leaving 12 bases between. Germline V lookup: CDR1 DFQATT, CDR2 SNEGSKA (reference sequence). The length of the CDR3 is 13 residues. CDR3 DNA: TGCAGTGCTAGTTCCGGGATCGGCTACGAGCAGTACTTC. Protein sequence: CSASSGIGYEQYF.

This clone showed up just once. V is TRBV7-8 and J is TRBJ2-1; 10 bases fit TRBD1. This CDR3 comprises 17 residues. V dropped 2 bases and J dropped 10; count of bases not matched to a gene: 14. From germline, CDR1 is SGHVS and CDR2 FQNEAQ. The CDR3: CASSLWRRDRGLWEQFF. DNA of the CDR3: TGTGCCAGCAGCTTATGGAGACGGGACAGGGGTCTCTGGGAGCAGTTCTTC.

The chain employs TRBV4-1 and TRBJ2-7, with 8 bases matching TRBD2. V shed 0 bases, J shed 5 bases, and the junction held 9 bases outside the gene matches. This CDR3 contains 16 residues. Germline V lookup: CDR1 MGHRA, CDR2 YSYEKL. As DNA, the CDR3 is TGCGCCAGCAGCCAAGATTCGGGACTAGTACTCCACGAGCAGTACTTC. It codes for CASSQDSGLVLHEQYF.

This rearrangement joins TRBV2 to TRBJ1-2; D remains unclear. V dropped 10 bases and J dropped 2 bases, with 8 bases sitting between them. Germline CDR1 SNHLY, CDR2 FYNNEI. CDR3 length: 11 amino acids. The CDR3 DNA reads TGTGCCACCGAGGCGAACTATGGCTACACCTTC. This gives the protein CATEANYGYTF.

The count of this clone is one. The chain carries TRBV15 and TRBJ2-7; D unresolved. V lost 0 bases and J 6 bases, leaving 12 bases between the germline ends. The CDR3 runs 14 residues. CDR1 is LNHNV and CDR2 is YYDKDF in the germline V gene (reference sequence). CDR3 amino acids: CATSRDPARSEQYF. Here the CDR3 DNA reads TGTGCCACCAGCAGAGATCCAGCTAGGAGCGAGCAGTACTTC. The complete variable domain, with remaining parts taken from reference TRBV15 and TRBJ2-7, reads DAMVIQNPRYQVTQFGKPVTLSCSQTLNHNVMYWYQQKSSQAPKLLFHYYDKDFNNEADTPDNFQSRRPNTSFCFLDIRSPGLGDTAMYLCATSRDPARSEQYFGPGTRLTVT.

This chain connects TRBV7-2 to TRBJ1-2; 10 bases agree with TRBD1. Trimming at V came to 6 bases and at J to 5 bases, leaving 9 bases not matched to a gene. This CDR3 contains 15 residues. Germline V lookup: CDR1 SGHTA, CDR2 FQGNSA. The CDR3 nucleotides read TGTGCCAGCAGTCCGAGACAGGGGGCTCCTTATGGCTACACCTTC. As protein: CASSPRQGAPYGYTF. The entire variable domain, with the rest obtained from reference TRBV7-2 and TRBJ1-2, is as follows: GAGVSQSPSNKVTEKGKDVELRCDPISGHTALYWYRQSLGQGLEFLIYFQGNSAPDKSGLPSDRFSAERTGGSVSTLTIQRTQQEDSAVYLCASSPRQGAPYGYTFGSGTRLTVV.

This sequence joins TRBV6-5 and TRBJ2-2; D not resolved. The CDR3 is 13 residues long. Germline CDR1 MNHEY, CDR2 SVGAGI. Trimming pared 9 bases from V and 5 bases from J, leaving 13 bases between. The CDR3 reads CASTTRTTGELFF. The CDR3 nucleotides are TGTGCCAGTACGACAAGGACGACCGGGGAGCTGTTTTTT.

This clone was seen only once. The chain joins TRBV28 to TRBJ1-1; 8 nucleotides line up with TRBD1. CDR1 and CDR2 (germline): MDHEN, SYDVKM. The CDR3 extends over 20 amino acids. V dropped 6 bases and J dropped 2; count of bases not matched to a gene: 23. This CDR3 is CASRYQRGRQGSYTNTEAFF. The CDR3 DNA is TGTGCCAGCAGATACCAGAGGGGGAGACAGGGGTCCTATACCAACACTGAAGCTTTCTTT.

The chain links TRBV27 to TRBJ1-4; 7 bases match TRBD1. The germline CDR1 and CDR2 sequences are MNHEY and SMNVEV (reference sequence). The length of the CDR3 is 18 residues. The ends lost 0 bases at V and 2 bases at J; junction bases unmatched: 9. CDR3 nucleotides: TGTGCCAGCAGTTTATCCCCGACAGGGCTGGGCACTAATGAAAAACTGTTTTTT. This codes for CASSLSPTGLGTNEKLFF.

The CDR3 loop reads CASSYDGIFSYEQYF. The CDR3 DNA reads TGTGCCAGCAGTTACGATGGTATTTTCTCCTACGAGCAGTACTTC. The chain links TRBV6-2 or TRBV6-3 to TRBJ2-7; D not resolved. CDR3 size: 15 residues. Per the germline V gene, CDR1 is MNHEY and CDR2 is SVGEGT. Trimming removed 2 bases at V and 0 bases at J, with 11 bases between.